This TCR beta chain was identified in a study of shared clonotypes between healthy human individuals. Study-wide results and limits: Incomplete sequencing of sorted subsets was indicated by rarefaction despite large depth.

Worth noting for this clone: The target antigen is unknown.

Sequenced by immunoSEQ multiplex PCR; TCRdb stores in-frame clones only, minus some. This table has 2,500,000 or so clones, 80% to 95% appearing once. The study separated CD4+ cells into CD45RA+ naive and CD45RA-negative memory subsets. Germline lookup yields CDR1 LNHDA and CDR2 SQIVND (reference sequence). The germline V and J ends were trimmed by 3 bases and 4 bases, with 23 bases remaining between them. This CDR3 comprises 18 residues. This clonotype originated in a man younger than 30 in good health. Some clones in this sample may be carry-over from other donors' samples. The chain employs TRBV19 and TRBJ2-3, with TRBD1 as a possible D gene (6 bases). Sample: naive CD4+ T cells from PBMCs. Subset reported: CD45RA+ positively selected. The CDR3 DNA reads as TGTGCCAGTAGTATCCCCGGACAGCGGACCATTGGGGCAGATACGCAGTATTTT. Amino acids: CASSIPGQRTIGADTQYF.